A single sample gave rise to the 14 T cell receptor beta chains below, sequenced in a study of T cells in localized non-small cell lung cancer (dated by TCRdb to 2020 to 2021). Library preparation was by the immunoSEQ multiplex PCR assay. TCRdb limited this immuneACCESS table to in-frame rearrangements with V and J called. A share of clones is missing; checked studies link under half to unresolved V genes, and the rest is unexplained. Present in this sample are approximately 15,000 clones, more than 80% of which were seen just once. Jointly, the top ten make up over 4% of the sample. The sequenced sample was peripheral blood, obtained before any cancer treatment. The origin of the receptors is a woman between 40 and 69 years old with stage I lung adenocarcinoma.

This chain connects TRBV27 to TRBJ2-7; 9 positions match TRBD1. This CDR3 has 19 amino acids. J gave up 6 bases and V 5 bases, and 23 bases lay outside the gene matches. The germline CDR1 and CDR2 sequences are MNHEY and SMNVEV (reference sequence). The CDR3 DNA reads TGTGCCAGCAGTAAGACCCCTGGACAGGGGACCCCCCCGTTTCGCGAGCAGTACTTC. This codes for CASSKTPGQGTPPFREQYF.

V is TRBV19 and J is TRBJ2-6, with D uncertain. The germline V gene has CDR1 LNHDA and CDR2 SQIVND (reference sequence). The V end was cut by 6 bases, the J end by 5 bases, with 23 bases between. The CDR3 runs to 18 residues. CDR3 sequence: CASSTQSWYQERANVLTF. CDR3 nucleotide sequence: TGTGCCAGTAGCACGCAATCCTGGTACCAAGAGAGGGCCAACGTCCTGACTTTC. Full variable domain (outside the CDR3, taken from reference TRBV19 and TRBJ2-6): DGGITQSPKYLFRKEGQNVTLSCEQNLNHDAMYWYRQDPGQGLRLIYYSQIVNDFQKGDIAEGYSVSREKKESFPLTVTSAQKNPTAFYLCASSTQSWYQERANVLTFGAGSRLTVL.

The chain recombines TRBV18 with TRBJ2-5; D remains unclear. The germline CDR1 and CDR2 sequences are KGHSH and LQKENI. The CDR3 loop spans 14 amino acids. V was clipped by 3 bases and J by 5 bases, with 13 bases between them. The CDR3 sequence is CASSPPPGRETQYF. The CDR3 nucleotides read TGTGCCAGCTCACCTCCTCCCGGTCGGGAGACCCAGTACTTC.

The rearrangement uses TRBV7-9 and TRBJ1-5; 9 bases line up with TRBD1. V shed 1 base, J shed 0 bases, and the junction held 7 bases outside the gene matches. There are 18 residues in the CDR3. Germline V gives CDR1 SEHNR, CDR2 FQNEAQ (reference sequence). This chain's CDR3 is CASSLGQGGLNSNQPQHF. CDR3 in DNA: TGTGCCAGCAGCTTAGGACAGGGGGGACTCAATAGCAATCAGCCCCAGCATTTT.

DNA for the CDR3: TGTGCCATCAGGATGGGACAAGACGCTGGCTACACCTTC. Protein: CAIRMGQDAGYTF. This chain connects TRBV10-3 to TRBJ1-2, with TRBD1 as a possible D gene (6 bases). This CDR3 comprises 13 residues. Trimming took off 6 bases at V and 7 bases at J, with 15 bases between the two ends. Germline assignment: CDR1 ENHRY and CDR2 SYGVKD.

The V call is TRBV14, the J call TRBJ2-5; 9 bases align to TRBD2. Germline assignment: CDR1 SGHDN and CDR2 FVKESK. The trim removed 2 bases at V and 9 bases at J, leaving 16 bases unmatched. This CDR3 has 17 amino acids. The CDR3 loop reads CASSQIIGLAGTGPQYF. The CDR3 region has the DNA TGTGCCAGCAGCCAAATCATCGGCCTAGCGGGGACGGGACCCCAGTACTTC.

The chain has TRBV4-1 and TRBJ1-1, with TRBD1 as a possible D gene (5 bases). Trimming shortened V by 8 bases and J by 2 bases, and 12 bases separated the two germline ends. Germline CDR1 MGHRA, CDR2 YSYEKL. This CDR3 has 13 amino acids. CDR3 DNA: TGCGCCAGCGGATGGGGGGAAAACACTGAAGCTTTCTTT. Protein: CASGWGENTEAFF.

The chain links TRBV10-3 to TRBJ1-3; possible D gene TRBD1, 6 bases. Germline V lookup: CDR1 ENHRY, CDR2 SYGVKD. The CDR3 extends over 22 amino acids. Trimming took 2 bases from V and 4 from J, leaving 33 bases between them. The CDR3 DNA reads as TGTGCCATCAGTGAGGGGGTTTCCGAAACACCCTGGACAGTTTCGATCGGAAACACCATATATTTT. This sequence encodes CAISEGVSETPWTVSIGNTIYF.

The rearrangement uses TRBV7-2 and TRBJ1-4; D unclear. V was trimmed by 5 bases and J by 7 bases, leaving 14 bases between them. The CDR3 runs to 14 residues. Looked up from germline, CDR1 is SGHTA and CDR2 is FQGNSA. CDR3 sequence (DNA): TGTGCCAGCAGCGGATTGTTGGTGGGTGAAAAACTGTTTTTT. Translating it yields CASSGLLVGEKLFF.

This chain connects TRBV18 to TRBJ2-2; D unclear. The CDR3 has 14 amino acids. V was cut by 5 bases and J by 2 bases, with 9 bases left in between. CDR1 and CDR2 from the germline V gene are KGHSH and LQKENI. Written as DNA, the CDR3 is TGTGCCAGCTCAACCGGGTTAAACACCGGGGAGCTGTTTTTT. Translation gives CASSTGLNTGELFF.

This clone has just a few counts. The V call is TRBV7-3, the J call TRBJ2-1, with a weak D call TRBD2 (6 bases). Per germline, CDR1 SGHTA and CDR2 FQGTGA. The CDR3 has 16 residues. The ends were cut back, 0 bases at V and 7 bases at J, with 16 bases in the middle. The CDR3, as DNA: TGTGCCAGCAGCTTAACCGGAGGGCAGGGTACAAATGAGCAGTTCTTC. The encoded protein is CASSLTGGQGTNEQFF.

The chain couples TRBV18 to TRBJ2-5; TRBD1 aligns across 7 bases. Losses at the gene ends were 3 bases for V and 4 bases for J; bases not matched to a gene: 5. The V gene's germline CDR1 is KGHSH and CDR2 LQKENI. The CDR3 has 14 amino acids. CDR3 loop: CASSPGQPIETQYF. The CDR3 nucleotides are TGTGCCAGCTCACCGGGACAGCCAATAGAGACCCAGTACTTC.

This clone occurred a few times. The chain combines TRBV5-1 with TRBJ2-2; 12 bases are shared with TRBD2. Germline loops: CDR1 SGHRS, CDR2 YFSETQ. After removal of 4 bases from V and 4 bases from J, the junction contained 8 bases not matched to a gene. CDR3 length: 17 amino acids. CDR3 residues: CASSPGLAGMITGELFF. The CDR3 DNA is TGCGCCAGCAGCCCTGGACTAGCGGGAATGATCACCGGGGAGCTGTTTTTT.

V and J are TRBV28 and TRBJ1-1; D remains unclear. Between the trimmed V and J ends, which lost 5 bases and 3 bases, there was a span of 10 bases. This CDR3 is 13 amino acids long. Germline values: CDR1 MDHEN, CDR2 SYDVKM. The CDR3 spells CASSGSLHTEAFF. For the CDR3, the DNA is TGTGCCAGCAGTGGGTCCCTTCACACTGAAGCTTTCTTT.